The subject of this entry is one T cell receptor beta chain. The clone's antigen remains unknown. Per-nucleotide qualities are absent, and no much larger clonotype sits a single base away. Whole blood was collected in K2EDTA tubes by collaborating institutions according to the institutions' own protocols. For TCRbeta analysis, collaborator samples were shipped as frozen whole blood, as isolated PBMCs, or as DNA extracted from either sample type. Inclusive of the bounding cysteine and phenylalanine, the CDR3 is 16 residues long. Of all the DNA, just the CDR3 is kept, 48 bases in frame from base 1. CDR1 SGHRS and CDR2 YFSETQ were looked up in the germline V gene. The V end gives up 4 bases and the J end 7 bases, leaving 10 bases in the junction not matched to a gene. The data belong to a study of blood T cell repertoires in COVID-19 (dated by TCRdb to about 2020). General notes on the study: Samples covering the acute and convalescent phases of COVID-19 were provided by collaborators in the United States, Italy and Spain. The repertoires were released in a freely available public database meant as a resource for research on the immune response to SARS-CoV-2. Nearly every sample came with metadata listing a de-identified subject ID, COVID-19 status, age in years and sex. The dataset comprised deeply sampled blood TCRbeta repertoires from subjects exposed to, actively infected with, or recovered from COVID-19. The material from the prospective study consisted of cDNA or gDNA derived from T cells, B-cell-depleted T cells, or PBMCs. Where available, HLA class I and class II types were obtained from metadata supplied by the sample provider rather than from assay-based typing. The samples were drawn from two sources: the first 160 participants of the ongoing ImmuneRACE study, and 1,000 to 1,500 subjects contributed by 6 global collaborators. Study-level results and caveats: The quantity of clinical and demographic metadata differed by source and by participant and was supplied without curation.

TCRbeta CDR3 regions were amplified from genomic DNA by means of the immunoSEQ Assay, a bias-controlled multiplex PCR. The paper's processing steps were these. The number of nucleated cells in each sample was estimated by amplification of reference gene primers within the assay. To quantify the absolute abundance of each unique TCRbeta CDR3 rearrangement, sequence reads were collapsed and filtered. Productive Simpson clonality was computed per sample as the square root of Simpson's diversity index over productive rearrangements. TCRdb provides this immuneACCESS table in a form limited to in-frame rearrangements. Some clones are lacking; in checked studies, under half of them reflect an unresolved V gene, and why the rest are absent is not known. From that table come the V and J calls and clone size; the DNA was used to work out D and trimming. In this sample the table shows about 170,000 clones, more than 65% of which occur a single time. The leading ten clones occupy around 2.4% of the sample.

Material for sequencing was peripheral blood. The receptor comes from a human donor with acute or convalescent COVID-19. The donor label of this sample is uncertain. This chain joins TRBV5-1 to TRBJ1-6, with TRBD1 identical over 8 junction bases. CDR3 sequence: CASSPQGGPPNSPLHF. The nucleotide sequence is TGCGCCAGCAGCCCACAGGGGGGACCCCCAAATTCACCCCTCCACTTT.